The clone carrying this T cell receptor (beta chain) was seen a few times. The antigen remains unidentified. The data were obtained in a study of CD8+ T cells in alopecia areata. Findings and caveats of the study: Sequencing of scalp samples also captures resident alphabeta T cells of normal skin. Many expanded lesional clones persisted in scalp and blood during tofacitinib. For patients receiving tofacitinib, scalp clonality and expanded CD8+ clones among the top 100 significantly decreased.

With 1 base removed from V and 7 bases from J, the gap between germline ends came to 19 bases. Looked up from germline, CDR1 is SQVTM and CDR2 is ANQGSEA. CDR3 length equals 15 residues. The treatment denotes: oral pan-JAK inhibitor, 5-10 mg twice daily. Sequencing relied on a cDNA template that was reverse transcribed from extracted RNA. Measured with immunoSEQ multiplex PCR; TCRdb has only the in-frame clones, and not every one. The sample gives some 200,000 clones, 50% to 60% of which show up once; approximately 1.4% is in the top ten. This chain uses TRBV29-1 with TRBJ1-2; maybe TRBD1 (6 bases). The receptor comes from a human donor with alopecia areata. The input for sequencing was CD4+ T cells sorted from blood, taken at week 4, from a patient treated with tofacitinib. Here the CDR3 DNA reads TGCAGCGTTGAAGGAACCCAGACAGGATCCCTTGGCTACACCTTC. It specifies CSVEGTQTGSLGYTF.